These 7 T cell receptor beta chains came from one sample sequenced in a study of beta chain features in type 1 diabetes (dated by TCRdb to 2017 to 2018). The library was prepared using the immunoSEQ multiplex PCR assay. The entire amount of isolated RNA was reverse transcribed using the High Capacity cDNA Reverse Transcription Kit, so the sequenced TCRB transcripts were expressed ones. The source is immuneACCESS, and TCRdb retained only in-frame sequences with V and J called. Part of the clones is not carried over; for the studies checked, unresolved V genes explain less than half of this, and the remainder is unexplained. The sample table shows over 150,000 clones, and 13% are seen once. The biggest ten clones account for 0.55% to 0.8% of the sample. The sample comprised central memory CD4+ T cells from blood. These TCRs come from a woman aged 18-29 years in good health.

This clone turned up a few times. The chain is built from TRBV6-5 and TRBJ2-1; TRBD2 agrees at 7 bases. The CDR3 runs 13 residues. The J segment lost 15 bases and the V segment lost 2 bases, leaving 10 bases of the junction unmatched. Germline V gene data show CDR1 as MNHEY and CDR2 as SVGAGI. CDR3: CASSYNMLAERFF. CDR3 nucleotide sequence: TGTGCCAGCAGTTACAATATGCTAGCGGAGAGGTTCTTC.

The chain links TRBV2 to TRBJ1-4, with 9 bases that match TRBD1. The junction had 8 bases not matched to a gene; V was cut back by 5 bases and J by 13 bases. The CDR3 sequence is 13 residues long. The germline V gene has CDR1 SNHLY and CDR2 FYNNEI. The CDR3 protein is CASSRAGQGILFF. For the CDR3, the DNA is TGTGCCAGCAGTAGGGCAGGACAGGGGATACTGTTTTTT.

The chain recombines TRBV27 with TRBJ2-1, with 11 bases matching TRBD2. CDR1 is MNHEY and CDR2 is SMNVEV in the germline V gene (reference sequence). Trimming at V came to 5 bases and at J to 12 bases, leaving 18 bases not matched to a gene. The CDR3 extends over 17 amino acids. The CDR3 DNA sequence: TGTGCCAGCAGTCCCCCCACTACTAGCGGGAGTCCCCGGGGGCAGTTCTTC. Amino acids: CASSPPTTSGSPRGQFF.

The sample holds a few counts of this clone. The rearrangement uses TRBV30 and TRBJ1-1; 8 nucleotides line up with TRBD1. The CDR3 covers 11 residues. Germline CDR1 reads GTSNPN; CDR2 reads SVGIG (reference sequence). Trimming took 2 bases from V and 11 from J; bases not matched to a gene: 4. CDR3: CAWSSRDRAFF. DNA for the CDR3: TGTGCCTGGAGTTCCCGGGACAGGGCTTTCTTT.

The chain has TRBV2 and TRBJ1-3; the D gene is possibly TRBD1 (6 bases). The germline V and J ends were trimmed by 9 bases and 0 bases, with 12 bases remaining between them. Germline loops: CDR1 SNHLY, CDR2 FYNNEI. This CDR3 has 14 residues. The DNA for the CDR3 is TGTGCCAGTCTACCAGGGGACTCTGGAAACACCATATATTTT. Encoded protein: CASLPGDSGNTIYF.

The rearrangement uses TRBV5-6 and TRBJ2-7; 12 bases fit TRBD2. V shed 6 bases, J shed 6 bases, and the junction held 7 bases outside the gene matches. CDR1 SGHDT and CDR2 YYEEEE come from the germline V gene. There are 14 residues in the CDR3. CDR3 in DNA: TGTGCCAGCACAACGGGACTAGCGGGTTTCGAGCAGTACTTC. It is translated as CASTTGLAGFEQYF. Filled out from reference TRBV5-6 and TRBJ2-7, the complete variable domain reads DAGVTQSPTHLIKTRGQQVTLRCSPKSGHDTVSWYQQALGQGPQFIFQYYEEEERQRGNFPDRFSGHQFPNYSSELNVNALLLGDSALYLCASTTGLAGFEQYFGPGTRLTVT.

CDR3 amino acids: CSVERQGAHTGELFF. The CDR3 nucleotides are TGCAGCGTTGAAAGACAGGGGGCGCACACCGGGGAGCTGTTTTTT. The chain carries TRBV29-1 and TRBJ2-2, with TRBD1 identical over 10 bases. The germline gives CDR1 SQVTM, CDR2 ANQGSEA. Trimming cost V 2 bases and J 3 bases; bases outside gene matches: 3. The CDR3 loop spans 15 amino acids.